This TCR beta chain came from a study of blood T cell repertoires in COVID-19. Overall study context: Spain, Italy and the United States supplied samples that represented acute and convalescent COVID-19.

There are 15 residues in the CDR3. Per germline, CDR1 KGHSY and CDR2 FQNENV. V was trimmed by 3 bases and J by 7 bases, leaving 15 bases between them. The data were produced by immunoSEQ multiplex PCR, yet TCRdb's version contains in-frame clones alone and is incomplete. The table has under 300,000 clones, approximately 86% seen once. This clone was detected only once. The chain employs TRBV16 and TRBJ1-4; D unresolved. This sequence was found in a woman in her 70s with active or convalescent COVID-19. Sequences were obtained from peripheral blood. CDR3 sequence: CASSHPTTPLEKLFF. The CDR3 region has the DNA TGTGCCAGCAGCCATCCCACCACACCCCTTGAAAAACTGTTTTTT.